Presented here are 11 T cell receptor beta chains from one specimen sequenced in a study of cytomegalovirus exposure and HLA in healthy donors. Primers: 60 Vbeta forward and 13 Jbeta reverse. Only in-frame clones appear in the TCRdb table, and some are missing; sequencing was by immunoSEQ multiplex PCR. In all, the sample yields tens of thousands of clones. Sequencing was done on a sample of PBMCs. These receptors were obtained from a man in his late teens or twenties in good health and CMV-seropositive.

The chain uses TRBV19 and TRBJ1-2, with D possibly matching TRBD1 (5 bases). The V end lost 7 bases, the J end lost 5 bases, and 14 bases lay between the germline ends. The CDR3 covers 13 residues. The germline CDR1 and CDR2 sequences are LNHDA and SQIVND (reference sequence). Here the CDR3 reads CASMREGLYGYTF. The CDR3 DNA is TGTGCCAGTATGAGGGAGGGGCTTTATGGCTACACCTTC.

V gene TRBV27 combines with J gene TRBJ1-1; TRBD1 matches at 11 bases. Germline V gene sequence: CDR1 MNHEY, CDR2 SMNVEV (reference sequence). V trimming: 0 bases; J trimming: 6 bases; junction bases outside the gene matches: 12. CDR3 size: 18 residues. CDR3 loop: CASSLSLRGTGGRAEAFF. The CDR3 bases are TGTGCCAGCAGTTTATCGTTACGTGGGACAGGGGGTAGGGCTGAAGCTTTCTTT.

The chain uses TRBV30 and TRBJ1-2; tentatively, D is TRBD1 (6 bases). CDR3 length equals 12 residues. Germline V gene sequence: CDR1 GTSNPN, CDR2 SVGIG (reference sequence). V lost 7 bases to trimming and J lost 3 bases, with 12 bases between them. For the CDR3, the DNA is TGTGCCTTTACAGGGAGCGACTATGGCTACACCTTC. Protein: CAFTGSDYGYTF.

This chain joins TRBV6-5 and TRBJ1-1; a possible D gene is TRBD1 (6 bases). Between the trimmed V and J ends, which lost 6 bases and 3 bases, there was a span of 11 bases. The CDR3 has 13 residues. Germline V gene data show CDR1 as MNHEY and CDR2 as SVGAGI. The CDR3 protein is CASRPTGYTEAFF. The CDR3 DNA sequence: TGTGCCAGCAGACCCACAGGGTACACTGAAGCTTTCTTT.

The genes are TRBV6-5 and TRBJ2-7; TRBD2 is a possible D gene (6 bases). Trimming pared 0 bases from V and 3 bases from J, leaving 6 bases between. From germline, CDR1 is MNHEY and CDR2 SVGAGI. CDR3 size: 13 residues. The CDR3 nucleotides read TGTGCCAGCAGTTACTCGCGGGACTACGAGCAGTACTTC. Amino acid sequence: CASSYSRDYEQYF.

The chain carries TRBV2 and TRBJ1-1; 8 nucleotides agree with TRBD1. V lost 6 bases to trimming and J lost 5 bases; unmatched junction nucleotides: 8. There are 14 residues in the CDR3. The germline V gene encodes CDR1 SNHLY and CDR2 FYNNEI. This CDR3 reads CASRAGGAGTEAFF. CDR3 nucleotides: TGTGCCAGCAGAGCAGGGGGCGCGGGTACTGAAGCTTTCTTT.

The chain has TRBV27 and TRBJ2-6; 7 bases are a match to TRBD2. V lost 3 bases to trimming and J lost 4 bases; unmatched junction nucleotides: 3. The CDR3 is made up of 15 amino acids. Germline CDR1 is MNHEY and CDR2 is SMNVEV (reference sequence). The CDR3 coding sequence is TGTGCCAGCAGTTTCGGGGGGTTGGGGGCCAACGTCCTGACTTTC. It yields the protein CASSFGGLGANVLTF.

V and J are TRBV6-6 and TRBJ2-1, with TRBD1 as a possible D gene (5 bases). From germline, CDR1 is MNHNY and CDR2 SVGAGI (reference sequence). The CDR3 consists of 14 residues. Trimming pared 2 bases from V and 9 bases from J, leaving 14 bases between. CDR3 DNA: TGTGCCAGCAGTTACGATAGGGGATGGGGTGAGCAGTTCTTC. Translating it yields CASSYDRGWGEQFF.

This chain uses TRBV4-2 with TRBJ2-1, with TRBD2 as a possible D gene (6 bases). The CDR3 runs to 15 residues. Trimming stripped 0 bases from V and 4 bases from J, with 10 bases between. Germline CDR1 and CDR2: LGHNA and YNFKEQ. The CDR3 nucleotides are TGTGCCAGCAGCCAAGAATGGGGGGTGTACAATGAGCAGTTCTTC. Translating gives CASSQEWGVYNEQFF.

The chain combines TRBV7-8 with TRBJ1-2; 9 bases fit TRBD1. Germline V gene lookup returns CDR1 SGHVS and CDR2 FQNEAQ. With V trimmed by 1 base and J by 7 bases, 4 bases remained unmatched. This CDR3 has 14 amino acids. DNA of the CDR3: TGTGCCAGCAGCTTAGAGGGGACAGGGTCTGGCTACACCTTC. Translated: CASSLEGTGSGYTF.

Written as DNA, the CDR3 is TGTGCCAGCAGCGTAGAAGGGACTCGCGGAAACACCATATATTTT. This gives the protein CASSVEGTRGNTIYF. V usage is TRBV9 and J usage is TRBJ1-3; a weak D match, TRBD1 (5 bases). Germline V gives CDR1 SGDLS, CDR2 YYNGEE. CDR3 length: 15 amino acids. V lost 0 bases to trimming and J lost 4 bases, with 11 bases between them.